This T cell receptor (beta chain) was observed in a study of blood T cell repertoires in COVID-19. Study background: Samples representing acute and convalescent COVID-19 were sourced from the United States, Italy and Spain. Sample material is recorded as cDNA or gDNA derived from T cells, B-cell-depleted T cells, or PBMCs.

V lost 4 bases and J lost 6, with 25 bases in between. The length of the CDR3 is 18 residues. The germline V gene has CDR1 WNHNN and CDR2 SYGVQD (reference sequence). In the original processing: Amplifying reference gene primers gave estimates of nucleated cell counts. Assay used: immunoSEQ multiplex PCR; TCRdb lists only in-frame clones, some missing. The V and J calls and clone size were taken over from that table, and D and trimming were inferred from the DNA. The sample consists of about 180,000 clones, around 85% of them appearing once. This receptor was taken from a human donor with active or convalescent COVID-19. The donor label of this sample is uncertain. V gene TRBV10-1 combines with J gene TRBJ2-1, with D possibly being TRBD2 (6 bases). The sequencing sample was made of peripheral blood. The CDR3 here is CASSALEGSGRGGNEQFF. The CDR3 DNA follows: TGCGCCAGCAGTGCTTTAGAGGGCTCGGGGCGGGGAGGCAATGAGCAGTTCTTC.